Sequencing of this T cell receptor (beta chain) was carried out in a study of cytomegalovirus exposure and HLA in healthy donors. Study-wide points: An ancestry cluster, one associated with Asian ancestry, reportedly showed fewer N-insertions than the approximately 660-donor mean in a later analysis.

Vbeta (60) and Jbeta (13) primers were used in the PCR. Generated by immunoSEQ multiplex PCR, the TCRdb table keeps only in-frame clones and is missing some. The sample yields 120,000 to 150,000 clones, 55% to 80% seen once. Points on this clone: Its cognate antigen is unknown.

Trimming cost V 5 bases and J 3 bases; bases outside gene matches: 10. CDR3 length: 15 amino acids. Germline lookup yields CDR1 MNHEY and CDR2 SVGAGI. The chain is built from TRBV6-5 and TRBJ2-7; TRBD2 matches 7 bases. This TCR came from a human donor in good health. Sample: PBMCs. Here the CDR3 reads CASSRSAGSYYEQYF. The DNA of the CDR3 is TGTGCCAGCAGTCGCTCAGCGGGGAGCTACTACGAGCAGTACTTC.